Each of the 3 T cell receptor beta chains below was sequenced from the same sample in a study of T cell responses to AZD1222 COVID-19 vaccine. Profiling relied on immunoSEQ multiplex PCR, and the TCRdb table lists in-frame clones only, not all of them. The sample consists of approximately 97,000 clones, almost 85% of them appearing once. The material sequenced was peripheral blood, taken on day 0 of AZD1222 vaccination. The origin of the receptors is an adult in good health.

The CDR3 region is CASSLPLTEAFF. The DNA for the CDR3 is TGTGCCAGCAGTTTACCCCTAACTGAAGCTTTCTTT. The chain carries TRBV28 and TRBJ1-1; D gene uncertain. CDR1 and CDR2 from the germline V gene are MDHEN and SYDVKM. Trimming removed 2 bases at V and 5 bases at J, with 6 bases between. The CDR3 has 12 amino acids.

This chain connects TRBV12-3 or TRBV12-4 to TRBJ2-5; D not certain. The CDR3 loop spans 13 amino acids. V was pared by 6 bases and J by 5 bases, with 13 bases between. The CDR3 spells CASRIWGGETQYF. In nucleotides, the CDR3 is TGTGCCAGCAGGATTTGGGGTGGGGAGACCCAGTACTTC.

This rearrangement joins TRBV11-3 to TRBJ1-1; 8 nucleotides agree with TRBD1. The CDR3 is 14 residues long. The V and J ends lost 5 bases and 3 bases, in that order; junction bases with no gene match: 5. Germline V gene lookup returns CDR1 SGHNT and CDR2 YENEEA. The CDR3 DNA is TGTGCCAGCAGCCCAGGGGGCGCGTACACTGAAGCTTTCTTT. Translation: CASSPGGAYTEAFF.